This T cell receptor beta chain was sequenced during a study of lymphopenia after photon versus proton radiotherapy. Study observations and caveats: Only patients who died were analyzed for survival; proton advantage is unproven. After the lymphocyte nadir, photon-treated repertoires showed oligoclonal expansion, especially of CD8+ Temra cells. A bigger post-nadir fall in TCR diversity correlated inversely with survival time in deceased patients. Proton therapy kept repertoires fairly stable, unlike photons, which gained effector/memory cells.

Some clones are missing from TCRdb's copy, which holds only in-frame ones; the method was immunoSEQ multiplex PCR. This table holds 77,000 or so clones, about 86% found once. Concerning this clone: Its specificity is unknown.

V was trimmed by 5 bases and J by 6 bases, leaving 24 bases between them. CDR3 length: 17 amino acids. Germline CDR1 SGHVS, CDR2 FNYEAQ. This clonotype was sampled from a man aged 55-75 years with pancreatic cancer. The sample in question was peripheral blood, obtained from a patient treated with proton-based radiotherapy. This chain uses TRBV7-6 with TRBJ2-3, with D perhaps assigned TRBD1 or TRBD2 (5 bases each). The CDR3 reads CASSPQFGRRGRDTQYF. The CDR3 coding sequence is TGTGCCAGCAGCCCTCAATTTGGACGTCGGGGACGTGATACGCAGTATTTT.